This TCR beta chain was sequenced for a study of OX40 agonist ivuxolimab in advanced cancers. In the study overall: Age averaged around 54 years (range about 23 to 80), and more than 80% were male. Study-level points and caveats: Nonresponders included some who also had low normalized T-cell clonal expansion.

The V and J ends lost 4 bases and 13 bases, in that order; junction bases with no gene match: 8. The CDR3 extends over 11 amino acids. CDR1 is SGHDT, CDR2 YYEEEE, per germline. Clones were read by immunoSEQ multiplex PCR, and TCRdb kept only the in-frame ones, dropping some. The sample carries 95,000 to 150,000 clones, 80% to 90% recorded once. Patients were excluded for autoimmune disease history or systemic immunosuppression. As concerns this clone: What it recognizes is unknown.

The receptor was derived from an adult with an advanced solid tumor such as melanoma, head and neck, liver or kidney cancer. The starting material was CD4+ or CD8+ T cells sorted from blood, obtained in a trial of the OX40 agonist ivuxolimab. The rearrangement links TRBV5-6 to TRBJ2-7; 7 bases align to TRBD1. DNA for the CDR3: TGTGCCAGCAGCCTGGGACAGAGTAAATACTTC. Residues: CASSLGQSKYF.